The 27 T cell receptor beta chains listed next were all sequenced from one sample in a study of blood T cell repertoires in COVID-19. Clones were read by immunoSEQ multiplex PCR, and TCRdb kept only the in-frame ones, dropping some. The sample includes around 50,000 clones, roughly four fifths of them seen just once. The material sequenced was peripheral blood. All receptors derive from an elderly man with COVID-19, enrolled during active disease.

The J gene is TRBJ1-1, the V gene TRBV30; D is perhaps TRBD1 (6 bases). Trimming took 2 bases from V and 0 from J, leaving 19 bases between them. Germline V lookup: CDR1 GTSNPN, CDR2 SVGIG (reference sequence). This CDR3 comprises 17 residues. This CDR3 is CAWSNRGKGRMNTEAFF. CDR3 DNA sequence: TGTGCCTGGAGTAATAGGGGGAAGGGACGGATGAACACTGAAGCTTTCTTT.

This chain joins TRBV6-1 and TRBJ2-5, with TRBD2 matching 8 bases. In germline, CDR1 is MNHNS, CDR2 SASEGT. Trimming removed 3 bases from V and 3 bases from J; junction bases left unmatched: 6. CDR3 length equals 15 residues. The CDR3 DNA reads TGTGCCAGCAGTGAGAGTAGCGGGGCTGAAGAGACCCAGTACTTC. This encodes CASSESSGAEETQYF.

The V call is TRBV29-1, the J call TRBJ1-2, with 10 bases aligning to TRBD1. Germline V gene lookup returns CDR1 SQVTM and CDR2 ANQGSEA. The V and J ends lost 5 bases and 4 bases, in that order; junction bases with no gene match: 4. This CDR3 has 13 residues. CDR3 DNA: TGCAGCGTTAGGGACAGGGGAGGCTATGGCTACACCTTC. This sequence encodes CSVRDRGGYGYTF. Together with reference TRBV29-1 and TRBJ1-2, the CDR3 gives the full variable domain: SAVISQKPSRDICQRGTSLTIQCQVDSQVTMMFWYRQQPGQSLTLIATANQGSEATYESGFVIDKFPISRPNLTFSTLTVSNMSPEDSSIYLCSVRDRGGYGYTFGSGTRLTVV.

J is TRBJ1-1 and V is TRBV6-2 or TRBV6-3, with 9 bases lining up with TRBD1. Unmatched junction bases numbered 16, after V lost 5 bases and J lost 3 bases. The V gene's germline CDR1 is MNHEY and CDR2 SVGEGT. The CDR3 contains 18 residues. In DNA, the CDR3 is TGTGCCAGCAGTCACACTACCGGGACAGGGATGAAGGACACTGAAGCTTTCTTT. This gives the protein CASSHTTGTGMKDTEAFF.

This clone was counted a single time. The chain is built from TRBV5-1 and TRBJ1-1; D is perhaps TRBD1 (5 bases). The germline gives CDR1 SGHRS, CDR2 YFSETQ. The CDR3 runs 16 residues. With 0 bases removed from V and 3 bases from J, the gap between germline ends came to 15 bases. CDR3 loop: CASSLAPSGGYTEAFF. For the CDR3, the DNA is TGCGCCAGCAGCTTGGCCCCGTCCGGGGGGTACACTGAAGCTTTCTTT.

The V and J genes are TRBV19 and TRBJ2-3, with TRBD2 identical over 13 bases. The CDR3 loop spans 19 amino acids. The germline V gene has CDR1 LNHDA and CDR2 SQIVND (reference sequence). Losses at the gene ends were 5 bases for V and 6 bases for J; bases not matched to a gene: 17. The CDR3 protein is CASSSTSGRPSLISDTQYF. As DNA, the CDR3 is TGTGCCAGTAGTTCGACTAGCGGGAGGCCCTCCCTTATTAGTGATACGCAGTATTTT. The entire variable domain, with the rest obtained from reference TRBV19 and TRBJ2-3, is as follows: DGGITQSPKYLFRKEGQNVTLSCEQNLNHDAMYWYRQDPGQGLRLIYYSQIVNDFQKGDIAEGYSVSREKKESFPLTVTSAQKNPTAFYLCASSSTSGRPSLISDTQYFGPGTRLTVL.

CDR3 amino acids: CASSLQSGARSSDTQYF. The CDR3 DNA reads as TGTGCCAGCAGCCTCCAAAGCGGGGCGCGTTCTTCAGATACGCAGTATTTT. The chain combines TRBV7-9 with TRBJ2-3; 7 bases are shared with TRBD2. Germline V gene data show CDR1 as SEHNR and CDR2 as FQNEAQ (reference sequence). The CDR3 totals 17 residues. V trimming: 5 bases; J trimming: 4 bases; junction bases outside the gene matches: 15.

This chain joins TRBV20-1 and TRBJ1-1; 9 bases align to TRBD1. Germline lookup yields CDR1 DFQATT and CDR2 SNEGSKA (reference sequence). The CDR3 is 14 residues long. V was clipped by 3 bases and J by 3 bases; unmatched bases: 5. The CDR3 protein is CSASPQGAYTEAFF. The CDR3 coding sequence is TGCAGTGCTAGTCCACAGGGGGCGTACACTGAAGCTTTCTTT.

The chain combines TRBV19 with TRBJ2-7; D is perhaps TRBD1 (6 bases). The CDR3 runs to 12 residues. The V gene lost 8 bases and the J gene lost 3 bases, with 11 bases spanning the gap. Germline V lookup: CDR1 LNHDA, CDR2 SQIVND (reference sequence). In DNA form, the CDR3 reads TGTGCCAGTTCAAAAGGGGGCTACGAGCAGTACTTC. The encoded protein is CASSKGGYEQYF.

The chain has TRBV7-2 and TRBJ1-1; the D gene is possibly TRBD1 (6 bases). Trimming cost V 5 bases and J 8 bases, with 15 bases left between them. The CDR3 runs to 13 residues. CDR1 and CDR2 from the germline V gene are SGHTA and FQGNSA. In DNA form, the CDR3 reads TGTGCCAGCAGCAATCCACAGGGAACCGAAGCTTTCTTT. This encodes CASSNPQGTEAFF.

This clone occurred once. This chain joins TRBV2 and TRBJ1-3, with 7 positions matching TRBD1. With 4 bases clipped from V and 0 bases from J, the junction kept 6 bases outside the gene matches. The CDR3 runs 16 residues. Germline lookup yields CDR1 SNHLY and CDR2 FYNNEI. This chain's CDR3 is CASSVRRGSSGNTIYF. Here the CDR3 DNA reads TGTGCCAGCAGTGTTCGCAGGGGGAGCTCTGGAAACACCATATATTTT.

The chain recombines TRBV3-1 (or the pseudogene TRBV3-2) with TRBJ2-3; D might be TRBD2 (6 bases). V lost 1 base and J 6 bases, leaving 17 bases between the germline ends. The CDR3 spans 16 residues. Germline values: CDR1 LGHDT, CDR2 YNNKEL (reference sequence). DNA for the CDR3: TGTGCCAGCAGCCAAGGGGACTTAGCGCCGGGGGATACGCAGTATTTT. Encoded protein: CASSQGDLAPGDTQYF.

The chain recombines TRBV10-3 with TRBJ2-3, with D unresolved. Between the trimmed V and J ends, which lost 3 bases and 7 bases, there was a span of 5 bases. From germline, CDR1 is ENHRY and CDR2 SYGVKD. This CDR3 spans 11 amino acids. The CDR3 sequence is CAISDLNTQYF. CDR3 bases: TGTGCCATCAGTGACCTAAATACGCAGTATTTT.

This rearrangement joins TRBV6-5 to TRBJ2-5, with D hard to call. Germline V CDR1 and CDR2: MNHEY, SVGAGI. Trimming left V 5 bases short and J 1 base short, with 8 bases between. The CDR3 loop spans 13 amino acids. The CDR3 loop is CASSKNSQETQYF. DNA for the CDR3: TGTGCCAGCAGTAAAAACAGCCAAGAGACCCAGTACTTC.

The chain combines TRBV9 with TRBJ2-1, with D possibly being TRBD1 (6 bases). CDR1 and CDR2 from the germline V gene are SGDLS and YYNGEE. V was shortened by 0 bases and J by 6 bases, with 16 bases between the two germline ends. The length of the CDR3 is 16 residues. Here the CDR3 reads CASSVEGQGFINEQFF. The CDR3 DNA sequence: TGTGCCAGCAGCGTAGAAGGGCAGGGGTTTATCAATGAGCAGTTCTTC.

The chain combines TRBV7-2 with TRBJ1-5; the match to TRBD1 covers 7 bases. V was clipped by 5 bases and J by 5 bases; unmatched bases: 6. Germline-derived CDR1 and CDR2 are SGHTA and FQGNSA. The CDR3 has 14 residues. In nucleotides, the CDR3 is TGTGCCAGCAGCCCCTCGAGGGGGCATCAGCCCCAGCATTTT. Translating gives CASSPSRGHQPQHF. The full variable domain, rest sourced from reference TRBV7-2 and TRBJ1-5, is GAGVSQSPSNKVTEKGKDVELRCDPISGHTALYWYRQSLGQGLEFLIYFQGNSAPDKSGLPSDRFSAERTGGSVSTLTIQRTQQEDSAVYLCASSPSRGHQPQHFGDGTRLSIL.

The genes are TRBV9 and TRBJ1-4; D may be TRBD1 (6 bases). CDR3 length: 16 amino acids. CDR1 is SGDLS and CDR2 is YYNGEE in the germline V gene. Trimming left V 1 base short and J 2 bases short, with 12 bases between. Here the CDR3 reads CASSVRPGATNEKLFF. The CDR3 bases are TGTGCCAGCAGCGTAAGGCCAGGGGCCACTAATGAAAAACTGTTTTTT.

V is TRBV13 and J is TRBJ1-6; perhaps TRBD1 as D (5 bases). Per germline, CDR1 PRHDT and CDR2 FYEKMQ (reference sequence). Trimming shortened V by 1 base and J by 8 bases, and 9 bases separated the two germline ends. The CDR3 runs to 14 residues. CDR3 sequence reads: CASSLEGEDSPLHF. In nucleotides, the CDR3 is TGTGCCAGCAGCTTAGAAGGGGAGGATTCACCCCTCCACTTT.

This clone occurred a few times. The gene calls are TRBV12-3 or TRBV12-4 and TRBJ1-2; no definite D call. CDR3 length: 12 amino acids. V was clipped by 7 bases and J by 4 bases, with 10 bases between them. The CDR3 coding sequence is TGTGCCAGCACCCCAGGTCCCTATGGCTACACCTTC. Protein sequence: CASTPGPYGYTF.

The chain uses TRBV9 and TRBJ1-1; D may be TRBD1 (6 bases). Germline assignment: CDR1 SGDLS and CDR2 YYNGEE. This CDR3 comprises 15 residues. Trimming removed 3 bases at V and 2 bases at J, with 14 bases between. CDR3 nucleotides: TGTGCCAGCAGCGCCCGGGACAAAGCAAACACTGAAGCTTTCTTT. It translates to CASSARDKANTEAFF.

The V call is TRBV6-5, the J call TRBJ1-5, with TRBD1 as a possible D gene (6 bases). V gave up 6 bases and J gave up 11 bases, with 20 bases separating them. The CDR3 is made up of 14 amino acids. Germline V lookup: CDR1 MNHEY, CDR2 SVGAGI. The CDR3 here is CASSADSGRPAQHF. The CDR3 DNA follows: TGTGCCAGCAGCGCGGACAGCGGACGCCCGGCCCAGCATTTT.

This clone was detected only a few times. This sequence joins TRBV5-6 and TRBJ2-4; perhaps TRBD1 as D (5 bases). The CDR3 length is 15 residues. Germline assignment: CDR1 SGHDT and CDR2 YYEEEE. With 4 bases removed from V and 0 bases from J, the gap between germline ends came to 11 bases. DNA of the CDR3: TGTGCCAGCAGCCCGACAGTTTTAGCCAAAAACATTCAGTACTTC. This translates into CASSPTVLAKNIQYF.

This clone was detected only a few times. The chain has TRBV21-1 and TRBJ2-5; TRBD2, the table's D call, was not compared with the DNA. TRBV21-1 represents a pseudogene. This CDR3 spans 13 amino acids. CDR3 amino acids: CASRGPRGETQYF. The CDR3 nucleotides are TGTGCCAGCAGGGGACCGCGGGGAGAGACCCAGTACTTC.

The chain is built from TRBV5-4 and TRBJ1-4, with 8 bases that match TRBD1. The V gene's germline CDR1 is SGHNT and CDR2 YYREEE (reference sequence). The CDR3 spans 15 residues. V dropped 4 bases and J dropped 5; count of bases not matched to a gene: 7. The CDR3 DNA reads as TGTGCCAGCAGCCCGGGACAGGCCGGGAATGAAAAACTGTTTTTT. Protein: CASSPGQAGNEKLFF.

The rearrangement links TRBV9 to TRBJ1-2; no clear D gene. Germline V gives CDR1 SGDLS, CDR2 YYNGEE. V was pared by 4 bases and J by 4 bases, with 20 bases between. The CDR3 loop spans 16 amino acids. CDR3 bases: TGTGCCAGCAGCTCTAGCGGCCAGTACAACGCCTATGGCTACACCTTC. This encodes CASSSSGQYNAYGYTF.

This sequence joins TRBV13 and TRBJ2-5; a weak D match, TRBD2 (6 bases). This CDR3 is built from 16 residues. CDR1 and CDR2 from the germline V gene are PRHDT and FYEKMQ (reference sequence). Deletions cut 2 bases from V and 4 bases from J, with 17 bases between. CDR3 nucleotide sequence: TGTGCCAGCAGCTTAAGGACCGCCCTGGGAGGAGAGACCCAGTACTTC. Translated: CASSLRTALGGETQYF.

A few counts support this clone. The genes are TRBV21-1 and TRBJ2-2; the table calls TRBD2, which could not be checked here. TRBV21-1 is assigned pseudogene status. This CDR3 region has 17 residues. The CDR3 DNA is TGTGCCAGCAGCAAAGCATCTAGCGGGACGAACACCGGGGAGCTGTTTTTT. Protein product: CASSKASSGTNTGELFF.